Shown below are 24 T cell receptor beta chains from a single sample sequenced in a study of blood T cells in healthy people across ages. A sample-barcoded 5' primer and a J-beta primer mix were used in a second PCR of roughly 7 to 11 cycles. TCRdb used MiXCR to reprocess the 5' RACE reads, holding one entry per CDR3 protein. The sample has 980,000 or so distinct CDR3 sequences; roughly 50% are singletons. Sequencing input: blood. Receptors were obtained from a man aged 25 to 45 in good health.

A few counts support this clonotype. V and J are TRBV20-1 and TRBJ2-1, with TRBD2 identical over 14 bases. Unmatched junction bases numbered 8, after V lost 6 bases and J lost 7 bases. CDR1 and CDR2 from the germline V gene are DFQATT and SNEGSKA (reference sequence). This CDR3 spans 15 amino acids. This CDR3 is CSASRTSGGKNEQFF. CDR3 sequence (DNA): TGCAGTGCCTCGAGGACTAGCGGGGGGAAAAATGAGCAGTTCTTC.

This clonotype was seen a handful of times. Germline and junction disagree at one end, which may indicate a read error. The gene calls are TRBV20-1 and TRBJ1-4; 10 bases agree with TRBD1. The CDR3 totals 15 residues. The germline gives CDR1 DFQATT, CDR2 SNEGSKA (reference sequence). The chain's CDR3 is CSARAGTGDLEKLFF. As DNA, the CDR3 is TGCAGTGCTAGAGCGGGGACAGGGGACCTTGAAAAGCTGTTTTTT.

V gene TRBV20-1 combines with J gene TRBJ1-4, with D perhaps TRBD1 (5 bases). V lost 1 base to trimming and J lost 0 bases, with 15 bases between them. CDR3 size: 17 residues. The germline gives CDR1 DFQATT, CDR2 SNEGSKA (reference sequence). CDR3 sequence reads: CSARGTGGLATNEKLFF. In DNA, the CDR3 is TGCAGTGCTAGAGGGACTGGGGGACTAGCAACTAATGAAAAACTGTTTTTT.

The rearrangement joins TRBV2 to TRBJ2-6; 7 bases match TRBD1. CDR3 size: 17 residues. Germline V CDR1 and CDR2: SNHLY, FYNNEI. The J segment lost 0 bases and the V segment lost 4 bases, leaving 6 bases of the junction unmatched. Here the CDR3 DNA reads TGTGCCAGCAGTGCAGAGGGACAGTCCTCTGGGGCCAACGTCCTGACTTTC. As protein: CASSAEGQSSGANVLTF.

This clonotype has more than one count but fewer than ten. The J gene is TRBJ2-5, the V gene TRBV9, with 9 bases fitting TRBD2. The CDR3 has 18 amino acids. V dropped 0 bases and J dropped 0; count of bases not matched to a gene: 9. Germline CDR1 is SGDLS and CDR2 is YYNGEE. The CDR3 sequence: CASSVGGGGALYQETQYF. The CDR3 DNA reads as TGTGCCAGCAGCGTAGGAGGCGGGGGGGCCCTGTACCAAGAGACCCAGTACTTC.

The CDR3 spells CASSFDQGLTEAFF. In DNA form, the CDR3 reads TGTGCCAGCAGTTTCGACCAGGGGTTGACTGAAGCTTTCTTT. This sequence joins TRBV28 and TRBJ1-1, with a weak D call TRBD1 (6 bases). The CDR3 runs 14 residues. Per the germline V gene, CDR1 is MDHEN and CDR2 is SYDVKM. With 3 bases removed from V and 5 bases from J, the gap between germline ends came to 13 bases.

The chain uses TRBV4-1 and TRBJ2-2; D gene uncertain. V lost 0 bases to trimming and J lost 0 bases, with 8 bases between them. There are 16 residues in the CDR3. The germline V gene encodes CDR1 MGHRA and CDR2 YSYEKL. The CDR3 coding sequence is TGCGCCAGCAGCCAAGACCCTCAGACGAACACCGGGGAGCTGTTTTTT. It encodes CASSQDPQTNTGELFF.

This chain links TRBV5-1 with TRBJ2-1, with TRBD1 identical over 9 bases. V trimming: 4 bases; J trimming: 5 bases; junction bases outside the gene matches: 7. This CDR3 region has 15 residues. Germline V gene lookup returns CDR1 SGHRS and CDR2 YFSETQ. CDR3 sequence: CASSPGRTGDNEQFF. The CDR3 bases are TGCGCCAGCAGCCCGGGGAGGACAGGGGACAATGAGCAGTTCTTC.

This clonotype has a count of ten or more. The gene calls are TRBV7-2 and TRBJ2-5, with TRBD2 matching over 8 bases. V shed 9 bases and J 2 bases; nucleotides not matched to a gene: 11. Germline-derived CDR1 and CDR2 are SGHTA and FQGNSA. This CDR3 has 15 amino acids. The CDR3 reads CASVLVASGQETQYF. CDR3 sequence (DNA): TGTGCCAGTGTGCTGGTGGCTAGCGGGCAAGAGACCCAGTACTTC.

J is TRBJ2-7 and V is TRBV20-1; D gene unclear. V dropped 1 base and J dropped 2 bases, with 9 bases sitting between them. Germline V CDR1 and CDR2: DFQATT, SNEGSKA (reference sequence). This CDR3 has 13 amino acids. The CDR3 region is CSARGQTAYEQYF. The CDR3 DNA reads as TGCAGTGCTAGAGGGCAAACTGCCTACGAGCAGTACTTC.

This clonotype was detected only a few times. The rearrangement links TRBV6-4 to TRBJ2-1, with 10 positions matching TRBD1. CDR1 is MRHNA, CDR2 SNTAGT, per germline. CDR3 length equals 14 residues. The J segment lost 4 bases and the V segment lost 5 bases, leaving 2 bases of the junction unmatched. The CDR3 sequence is CASSMGQGYNEQFF. The CDR3, as DNA: TGTGCCAGCAGTATGGGACAGGGGTACAATGAGCAGTTCTTC.

V gene TRBV5-6 combines with J gene TRBJ1-2; D gene ambiguous. The V end was cut by 0 bases, the J end by 6 bases, with 9 bases between. Germline CDR1 and CDR2: SGHDT and YYEEEE. The CDR3 extends over 13 amino acids. CDR3 region: CASSLAGTHGYTF. For the CDR3, the DNA is TGTGCCAGCAGCTTGGCCGGAACCCATGGCTACACCTTC. Full variable domain (remainder filled in from reference TRBV5-6 and TRBJ1-2): DAGVTQSPTHLIKTRGQQVTLRCSPKSGHDTVSWYQQALGQGPQFIFQYYEEEERQRGNFPDRFSGHQFPNYSSELNVNALLLGDSALYLCASSLAGTHGYTFGSGTRLTVV.

V is TRBV7-9 and J is TRBJ2-1, with D possibly called TRBD1 or TRBD2 (6 bases each). CDR3 length equals 15 residues. The germline CDR1 and CDR2 sequences are SEHNR and FQNEAQ (reference sequence). The V gene lost 1 base and the J gene lost 3 bases, with 10 bases spanning the gap. CDR3 loop: CASSLEGGRYNEQFF. The CDR3 DNA is TGTGCCAGCAGCTTAGAGGGGGGTCGCTACAATGAGCAGTTCTTC.

With regard to this clonotype: This may come from a read error, since a much larger clone is one base off. The rearrangement uses TRBV20-1 and TRBJ2-7, with D perhaps matching TRBD1 (6 bases). Germline assignment: CDR1 DFQATT and CDR2 SNEGSKA (reference sequence). The CDR3 contains 15 residues. DNA for the CDR3: TGCAGTGCCCCTCGGTCCCGGGACATCTACTACGGGCAGTACTTC. Its translation: CSAPRSRDIYYGQYF.

In its sample, this clonotype was seen once. The chain joins TRBV14 to TRBJ1-1; D might be TRBD1 (6 bases). Trimming removed 0 bases from V and 12 bases from J, with 14 bases in between. Germline values: CDR1 SGHDN, CDR2 FVKESK. The CDR3 loop spans 13 amino acids. CDR3 protein: CASSQDQGGGSFF. The CDR3 DNA reads as TGTGCCAGCAGCCAAGATCAGGGAGGGGGATCTTTCTTT.

The V call is TRBV27, the J call TRBJ2-1; TRBD2 is a possible D gene (5 bases). The CDR3 sequence is 13 residues long. Germline V lookup: CDR1 MNHEY, CDR2 SMNVEV (reference sequence). V was shortened by 8 bases and J by 5 bases, with 13 bases between the two germline ends. The CDR3 loop reads CASARGPDNEQFF. The CDR3 coding sequence is TGTGCCAGCGCCCGGGGTCCCGACAATGAGCAGTTCTTC.

The chain joins TRBV28 to TRBJ2-2; D is tentatively TRBD1 or TRBD2 (5 bases each). The CDR3 totals 16 residues. The germline CDR1 and CDR2 sequences are MDHEN and SYDVKM. V lost 4 bases and J lost 7, with 19 bases in between. The CDR3 reads CASSSGDGYLVGELFF. CDR3 sequence (DNA): TGTGCCAGCAGTTCTGGGGACGGATATTTAGTCGGGGAGCTGTTTTTT.

The rearrangement joins TRBV7-9 to TRBJ2-5; TRBD1 or TRBD2 may be the D gene (5 bases each). The ends were cut back, 4 bases at V and 2 bases at J, with 14 bases in the middle. CDR1 SEHNR and CDR2 FQNEAQ come from the germline V gene (reference sequence). CDR3 length: 15 amino acids. CDR3 sequence: CASSSHRGRQETQYF. As DNA, the CDR3 is TGTGCCAGCAGCTCCCACCGGGGACGGCAAGAGACCCAGTACTTC.

V usage is TRBV3-1 and J usage is TRBJ1-4; no firm D call. V lost 1 base and J lost 11, with 8 bases in between. Germline-derived CDR1 and CDR2 are LGHDT and YNNKEL (reference sequence). The CDR3 spans 12 residues. CDR3 in amino acids: CASSQATGKLFF. The CDR3 bases are TGTGCCAGCAGCCAAGCGACCGGGAAACTGTTTTTT.

The genes are TRBV2 and TRBJ2-3; TRBD1 agrees at 9 bases. Trimming cost V 5 bases and J 0 bases; bases outside gene matches: 9. CDR1 SNHLY and CDR2 FYNNEI come from the germline V gene. This CDR3 region has 17 residues. The DNA of the CDR3 is TGTGCCAGCAGTCATGGGAGGACAGGGGCGAGCACAGATACGCAGTATTTT. It specifies CASSHGRTGASTDTQYF.

This chain uses TRBV6-1 with TRBJ2-1, with TRBD2 matching 7 bases. This CDR3 contains 14 residues. V lost 6 bases, J lost 7 bases, and 9 bases stayed unmatched. From germline, CDR1 is MNHNS and CDR2 SASEGT. CDR3 loop: CASSIGGVGNEQFF. The CDR3 DNA follows: TGTGCCAGCAGCATTGGGGGGGTAGGGAATGAGCAGTTCTTC.

This clonotype showed up just a few times. The chain uses TRBV28 and TRBJ2-7, with 7 bases aligning to TRBD1. The assigned J gene may be wrong: the sequence end matches TRBJ2-4 better. The CDR3 has 14 residues. Germline-derived CDR1 and CDR2 are MDHEN and SYDVKM. The CDR3 is CASSPSDRLNIQYF. The CDR3 DNA sequence: TGTGCCAGCAGTCCTTCGGACAGGTTAAACATTCAGTACTTC.

This clonotype has only a few counts. The rearrangement joins TRBV28 to TRBJ2-2; the D gene could be TRBD1 or TRBD2 (6 bases each). This CDR3 has 14 residues. V lost 7 bases and J lost 6, with 15 bases in between. Per germline, CDR1 MDHEN and CDR2 SYDVKM. CDR3 in amino acids: CASKLRGAPGELFF. DNA of the CDR3: TGTGCCAGCAAATTAAGGGGGGCCCCCGGGGAGCTGTTTTTT.

This clonotype showed up many times. V is TRBV7-9 and J is TRBJ1-2, with TRBD1 matching over 7 bases. Losses at the gene ends were 2 bases for V and 7 bases for J; bases not matched to a gene: 10. The CDR3 spans 15 residues. Germline CDR1 and CDR2: SEHNR and FQNEAQ (reference sequence). Written as DNA, the CDR3 is TGTGCCAGCAGCTTACAAGACAGGGACCCCCCTGGCTACACCTTC. It yields the protein CASSLQDRDPPGYTF.